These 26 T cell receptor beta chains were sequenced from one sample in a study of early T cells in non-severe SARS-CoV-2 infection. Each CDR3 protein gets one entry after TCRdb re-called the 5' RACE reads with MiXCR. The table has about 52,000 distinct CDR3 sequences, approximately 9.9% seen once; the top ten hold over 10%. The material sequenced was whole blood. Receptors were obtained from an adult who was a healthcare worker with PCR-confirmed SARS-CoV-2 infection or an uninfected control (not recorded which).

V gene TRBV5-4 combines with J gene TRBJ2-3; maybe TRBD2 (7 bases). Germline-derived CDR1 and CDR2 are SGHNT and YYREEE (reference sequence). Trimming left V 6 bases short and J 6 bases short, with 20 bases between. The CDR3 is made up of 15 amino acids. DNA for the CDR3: TGTGCCAGCAAACTGGGGGGGGCGGCCATGGATACGCAGTATTTT. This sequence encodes CASKLGGAAMDTQYF.

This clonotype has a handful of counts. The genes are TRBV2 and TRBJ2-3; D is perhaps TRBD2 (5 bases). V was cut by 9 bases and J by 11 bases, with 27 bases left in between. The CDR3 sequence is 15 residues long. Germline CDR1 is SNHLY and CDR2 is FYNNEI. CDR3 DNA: TGTGCCAGGGCTCGGAACCCGGGATTCATACTCGGGCAGTATTTT. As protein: CARARNPGFILGQYF.

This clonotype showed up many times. CDR3 in DNA: TGTGCCAGCTCACCGATGACAGGGGAGAATTCACCCCTCCACTTT. Protein sequence: CASSPMTGENSPLHF. The chain combines TRBV18 with TRBJ1-6, with 8 bases matching TRBD1. The V and J ends lost 3 bases and 7 bases, in that order; junction bases with no gene match: 5. This CDR3 is 15 amino acids long. Germline V CDR1 and CDR2: KGHSH, LQKENI.

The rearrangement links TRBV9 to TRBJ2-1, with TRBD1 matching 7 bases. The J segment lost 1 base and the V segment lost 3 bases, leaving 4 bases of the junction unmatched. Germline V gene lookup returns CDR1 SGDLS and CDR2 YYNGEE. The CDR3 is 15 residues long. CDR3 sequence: CASSDDRVSYNEQFF. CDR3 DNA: TGTGCCAGCAGCGACGACAGGGTTTCCTACAATGAGCAGTTCTTC. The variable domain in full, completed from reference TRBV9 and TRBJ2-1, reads DSGVTQTPKHLITATGQRVTLRCSPRSGDLSVYWYQQSLDQGLQFLIQYYNGEERAKGNILERFSAQQFPDLHSELNLSSLELGDSALYFCASSDDRVSYNEQFFGPGTRLTVL.

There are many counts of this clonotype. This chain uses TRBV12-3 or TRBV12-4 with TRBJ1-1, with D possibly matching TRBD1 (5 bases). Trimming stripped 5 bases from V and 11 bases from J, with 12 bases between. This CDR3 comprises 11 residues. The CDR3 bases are TGTGCCAGCAGTACCGGGACGAGGGCTTTCTTT. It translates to CASSTGTRAFF.

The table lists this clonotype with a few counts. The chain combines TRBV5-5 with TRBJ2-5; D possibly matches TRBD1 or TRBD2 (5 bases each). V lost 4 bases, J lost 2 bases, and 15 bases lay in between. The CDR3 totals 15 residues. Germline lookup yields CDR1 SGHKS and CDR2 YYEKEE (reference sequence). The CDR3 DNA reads TGTGCCAGCAGCCCGAGCCCGGGGCCACAAGAGACCCAGTACTTC. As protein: CASSPSPGPQETQYF. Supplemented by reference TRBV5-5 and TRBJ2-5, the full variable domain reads DAGVTQSPTHLIKTRGQQVTLRCSPISGHKSVSWYQQVLGQGPQFIFQYYEKEERGRGNFPDRFSARQFPNYSSELNVNALLLGDSALYLCASSPSPGPQETQYFGPGTRLLVL.

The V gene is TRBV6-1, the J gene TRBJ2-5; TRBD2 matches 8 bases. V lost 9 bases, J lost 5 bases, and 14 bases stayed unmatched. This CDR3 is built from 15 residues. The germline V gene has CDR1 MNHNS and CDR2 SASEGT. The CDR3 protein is CASGPPGTSLETQYF. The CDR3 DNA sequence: TGTGCCAGTGGCCCCCCCGGGACTAGTTTGGAGACCCAGTACTTC.

CDR3 DNA: TGTGCCAGCAGGACCCTAGCGGGGGACACAGATACGCAGTATTTT. Protein: CASRTLAGDTDTQYF. This chain joins TRBV12-3 or TRBV12-4 and TRBJ2-3; TRBD2 agrees at 10 bases. The J segment lost 2 bases and the V segment lost 6 bases, leaving 5 bases of the junction unmatched. This CDR3 is built from 15 residues.

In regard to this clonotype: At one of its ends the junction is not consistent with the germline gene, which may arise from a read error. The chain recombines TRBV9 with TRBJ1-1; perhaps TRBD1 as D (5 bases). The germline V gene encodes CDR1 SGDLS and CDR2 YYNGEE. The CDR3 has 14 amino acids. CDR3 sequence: CASSVGTKNTEASF. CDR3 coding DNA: TGTGCCAGCAGCGTAGGGACAAAGAACACTGAAGCTTCCTTT.

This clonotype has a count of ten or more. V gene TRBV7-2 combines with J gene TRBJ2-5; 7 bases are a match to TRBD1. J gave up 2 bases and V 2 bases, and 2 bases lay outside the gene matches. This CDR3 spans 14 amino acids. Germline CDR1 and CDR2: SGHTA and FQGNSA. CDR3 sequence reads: CASSLRGRQETQYF. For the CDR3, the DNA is TGTGCCAGCAGCTTAAGGGGGCGTCAAGAGACCCAGTACTTC.

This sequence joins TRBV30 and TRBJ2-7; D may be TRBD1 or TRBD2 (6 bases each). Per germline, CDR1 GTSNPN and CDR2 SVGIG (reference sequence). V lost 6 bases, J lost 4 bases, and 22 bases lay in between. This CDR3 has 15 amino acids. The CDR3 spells CACSGGTRFYYEQYF. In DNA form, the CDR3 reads TGTGCCTGCTCTGGGGGGACACGTTTCTATTACGAGCAGTACTTC. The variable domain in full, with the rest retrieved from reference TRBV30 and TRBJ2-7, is SQTIHQWPATLVQPVGSPLSLECTVEGTSNPNLYWYRQAAGRGLQLLFYSVGIGQISSEVPQNLSASRPQDRQFILSSKKLLLSDSGFYLCACSGGTRFYYEQYFGPGTRLTVT.

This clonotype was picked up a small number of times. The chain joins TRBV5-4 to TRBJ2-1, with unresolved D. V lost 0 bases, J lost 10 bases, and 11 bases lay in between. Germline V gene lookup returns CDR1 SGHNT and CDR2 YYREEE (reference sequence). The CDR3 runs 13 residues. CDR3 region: CASSLDPGPEQFF. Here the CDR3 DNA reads TGTGCCAGCAGCTTGGACCCGGGCCCCGAGCAGTTCTTC.

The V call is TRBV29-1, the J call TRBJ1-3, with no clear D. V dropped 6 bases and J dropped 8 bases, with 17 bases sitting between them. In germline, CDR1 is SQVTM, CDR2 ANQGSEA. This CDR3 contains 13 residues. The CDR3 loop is CSVSKSSVDTIYF. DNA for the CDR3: TGCAGCGTGTCGAAGAGCTCGGTGGACACCATATATTTT. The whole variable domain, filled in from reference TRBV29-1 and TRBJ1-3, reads SAVISQKPSRDICQRGTSLTIQCQVDSQVTMMFWYRQQPGQSLTLIATANQGSEATYESGFVIDKFPISRPNLTFSTLTVSNMSPEDSSIYLCSVSKSSVDTIYFGEGSWLTVV.

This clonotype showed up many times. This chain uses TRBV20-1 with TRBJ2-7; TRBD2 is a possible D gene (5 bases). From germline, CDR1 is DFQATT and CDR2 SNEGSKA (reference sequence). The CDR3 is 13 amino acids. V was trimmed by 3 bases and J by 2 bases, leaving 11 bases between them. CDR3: CSASLDGTYEQYF. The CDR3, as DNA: TGCAGTGCTAGCCTTGACGGGACCTACGAGCAGTACTTC.

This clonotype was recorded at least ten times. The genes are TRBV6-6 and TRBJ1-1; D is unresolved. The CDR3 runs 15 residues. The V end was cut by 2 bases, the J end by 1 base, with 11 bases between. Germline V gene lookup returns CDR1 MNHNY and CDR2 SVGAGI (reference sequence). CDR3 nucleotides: TGTGCCAGCAGTTACGGGAAGGAATGGAACACTGAAGCTTTCTTT. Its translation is CASSYGKEWNTEAFF.

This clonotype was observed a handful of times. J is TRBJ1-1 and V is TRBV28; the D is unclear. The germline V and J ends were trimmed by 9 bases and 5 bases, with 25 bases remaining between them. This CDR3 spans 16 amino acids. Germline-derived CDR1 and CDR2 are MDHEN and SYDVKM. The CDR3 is CASPRSGRSDGTEAFF. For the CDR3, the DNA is TGTGCCAGTCCTCGTAGTGGGCGGTCCGACGGGACTGAAGCTTTCTTT.

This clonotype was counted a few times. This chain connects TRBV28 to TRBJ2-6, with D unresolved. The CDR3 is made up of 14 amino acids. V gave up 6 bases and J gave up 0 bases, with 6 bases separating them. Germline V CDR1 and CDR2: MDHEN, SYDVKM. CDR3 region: CASRARSGANVLTF. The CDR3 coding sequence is TGTGCCAGCAGAGCCCGCTCTGGGGCCAACGTCCTGACTTTC.

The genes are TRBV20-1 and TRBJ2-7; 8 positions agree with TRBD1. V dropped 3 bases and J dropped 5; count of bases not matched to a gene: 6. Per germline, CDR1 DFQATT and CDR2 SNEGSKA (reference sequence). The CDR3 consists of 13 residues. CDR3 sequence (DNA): TGCAGTGCTAGGGACAGGGATTTTGACGAGCAGTACTTC. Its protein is CSARDRDFDEQYF.

The CDR3 sequence: CASSLVGGGVGGEQYF. DNA for the CDR3: TGTGCCAGCAGCTTAGTGGGTGGGGGAGTAGGCGGCGAGCAGTACTTC. The chain combines TRBV7-2 with TRBJ2-7; either TRBD1 or TRBD2 may supply D (5 bases each). V lost 1 base and J lost 6, with 19 bases in between. This CDR3 comprises 16 residues. Germline V gene sequence: CDR1 SGHTA, CDR2 FQGNSA. Combining the CDR3 with reference TRBV7-2 and TRBJ2-7 gives the whole variable domain GAGVSQSPSNKVTEKGKDVELRCDPISGHTALYWYRQSLGQGLEFLIYFQGNSAPDKSGLPSDRFSAERTGGSVSTLTIQRTQQEDSAVYLCASSLVGGGVGGEQYFGPGTRLTVT.

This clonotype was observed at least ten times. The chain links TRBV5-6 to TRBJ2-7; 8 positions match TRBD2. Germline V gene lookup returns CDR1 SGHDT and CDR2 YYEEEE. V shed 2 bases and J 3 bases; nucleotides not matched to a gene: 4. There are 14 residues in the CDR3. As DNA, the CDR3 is TGTGCCAGCAGCTTAAGGGGGACTAGCTACGAGCAGTACTTC. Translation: CASSLRGTSYEQYF.

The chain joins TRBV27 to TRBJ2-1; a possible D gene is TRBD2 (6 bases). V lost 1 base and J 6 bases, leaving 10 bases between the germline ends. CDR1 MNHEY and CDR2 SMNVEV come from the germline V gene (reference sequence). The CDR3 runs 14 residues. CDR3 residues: CASSLFLASNEQFF. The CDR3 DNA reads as TGTGCCAGCAGTTTATTCCTAGCGAGCAATGAGCAGTTCTTC.

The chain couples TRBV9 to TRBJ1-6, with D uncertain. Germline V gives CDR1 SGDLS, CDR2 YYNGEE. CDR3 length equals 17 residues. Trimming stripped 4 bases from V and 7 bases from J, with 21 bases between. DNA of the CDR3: TGTGCCAGCAGCCCGGGCCTGACCGACATGGGGAATTCACCCCTCCACTTT. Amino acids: CASSPGLTDMGNSPLHF.

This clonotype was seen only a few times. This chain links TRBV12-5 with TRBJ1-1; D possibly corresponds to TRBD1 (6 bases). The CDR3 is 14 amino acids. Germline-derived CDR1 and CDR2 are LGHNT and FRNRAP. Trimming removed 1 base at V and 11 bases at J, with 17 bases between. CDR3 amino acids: CASGLARGGAMAFF. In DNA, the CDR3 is TGTGCTAGTGGTTTGGCCCGTGGGGGCGCGATGGCTTTCTTT.

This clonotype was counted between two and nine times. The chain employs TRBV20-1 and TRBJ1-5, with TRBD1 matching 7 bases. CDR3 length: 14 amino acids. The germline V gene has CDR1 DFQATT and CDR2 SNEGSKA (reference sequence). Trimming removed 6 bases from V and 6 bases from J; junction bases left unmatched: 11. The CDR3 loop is CSALRVQGVQPQHF. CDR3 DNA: TGCAGTGCCCTCAGGGTGCAGGGGGTTCAGCCCCAGCATTTT.

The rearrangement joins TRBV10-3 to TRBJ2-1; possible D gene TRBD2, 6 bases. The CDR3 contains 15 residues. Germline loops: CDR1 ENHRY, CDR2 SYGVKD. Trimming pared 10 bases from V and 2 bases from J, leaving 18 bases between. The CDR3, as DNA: TGTGCCACCAGAGGCGGGATACGTCCCTACAATGAGCAGTTCTTC. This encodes CATRGGIRPYNEQFF.

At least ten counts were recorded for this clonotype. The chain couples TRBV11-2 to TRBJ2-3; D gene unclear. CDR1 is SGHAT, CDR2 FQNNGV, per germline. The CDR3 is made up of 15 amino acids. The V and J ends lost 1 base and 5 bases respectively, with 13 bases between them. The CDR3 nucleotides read TGTGCCAGCAGCTTAGGGGCTATGCCCCTAGATACGCAGTATTTT. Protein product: CASSLGAMPLDTQYF.